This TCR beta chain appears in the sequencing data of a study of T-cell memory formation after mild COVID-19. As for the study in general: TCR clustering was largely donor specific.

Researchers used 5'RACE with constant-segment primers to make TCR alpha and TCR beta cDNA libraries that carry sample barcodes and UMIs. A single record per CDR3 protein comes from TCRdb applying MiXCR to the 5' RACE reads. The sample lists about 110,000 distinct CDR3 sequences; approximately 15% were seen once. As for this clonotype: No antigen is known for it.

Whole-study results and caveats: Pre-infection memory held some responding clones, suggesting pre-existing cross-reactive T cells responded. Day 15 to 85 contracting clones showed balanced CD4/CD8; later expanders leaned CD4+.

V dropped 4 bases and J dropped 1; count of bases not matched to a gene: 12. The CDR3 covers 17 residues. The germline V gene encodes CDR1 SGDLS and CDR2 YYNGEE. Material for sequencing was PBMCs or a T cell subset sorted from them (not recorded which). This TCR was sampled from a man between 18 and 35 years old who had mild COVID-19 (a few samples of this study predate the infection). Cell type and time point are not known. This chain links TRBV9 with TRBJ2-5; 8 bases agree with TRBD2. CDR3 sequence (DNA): TGTGCCAGCAGCCCTTCGAGGGGAACTAGCGGCCAAGAGACCCAGTACTTC. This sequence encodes CASSPSRGTSGQETQYF.